This TCR beta chain stems from a study of T cells in Graves' hyperthyroidism and ophthalmopathy. Stable disease denoted Graves' hyperthyroidism without ophthalmopathy progression within 18 months. TCR beta CDR3 region amplification was performed from RNA transcripts. TCR CDR3 regions were first amplified by RT-PCR with HTBI primers. In TCRdb, the multiplex PCR reads were re-called with MiXCR into one record per CDR3 protein. The sample yields some 510,000 distinct CDR3 sequences, less than 25% seen once. CDR3 length: 15 amino acids. V was clipped by 3 bases and J by 0 bases, with 11 bases between them.

The TCR comes from a man in his late teens or twenties with Graves' hyperthyroidism. The chain has TRBV12-3 or TRBV12-4 and TRBJ2-5, with D unresolved. Material for sequencing was blood. The CDR3 here is CASSLPEWYQETQYF. The CDR3 DNA reads TGTGCCAGCAGTTTGCCAGAGTGGTACCAAGAGACCCAGTACTTC.